This TCR beta chain was profiled in a study of human versus mouse CDR3 diversity and MHC coevolution. Clones were read by immunoSEQ multiplex PCR, and TCRdb kept only the in-frame ones, dropping some. The table shows roughly 86,000 clones, with over 85% occurring only once. The sample was naive CD4+ T cells from blood. Subset denoted: CD45RO-negative CD62L-positive naive CD4 T cells. This receptor was identified in a person aged 25 to 69 in good health.

In nucleotides, the CDR3 is TGTGCCACGAAACGGTCGATACAGGGCAGCCAAGAGACCCAGTACTTC. This encodes CATKRSIQGSQETQYF. The V gene is TRBV10-3, the J gene TRBJ2-5; D possibly corresponds to TRBD1 (6 bases). Trimming took off 10 bases at V and 1 base at J, with 22 bases between the two ends. The CDR3 sequence is 16 residues long. The germline CDR1 and CDR2 sequences are ENHRY and SYGVKD.